This T cell receptor (beta chain) was recovered during a study of CD8 T cells in Susac syndrome. At the level of the study: More than 5 sequenced Susac syndrome patients had clinically active disease, while roughly 8 were in remission.

Study-wide points: CD4+ repertoires of Susac syndrome patients lacked detectable clonal expansion.

RNA, at about 0.5 to 1 ug, was reverse transcribed with random hexamers. A multiplex approach, immunoSEQ multiplex PCR, amplified TCR beta CDR3 across 54 Vbeta and 13 Jbeta. From the immunoSEQ multiplex PCR reads, TCRdb called clonotypes with MiXCR, one entry per CDR3 protein. The data hold 160,000 or so distinct CDR3 sequences, with about 95% observed a single time. Germline loops: CDR1 SGHTA, CDR2 FQGNSA. The length of the CDR3 is 18 residues. The J segment lost 0 bases and the V segment lost 2 bases, leaving 6 bases of the junction unmatched. Concerning this clonotype: Its matching antigen is unknown.

This sequence originates from a human donor with Susac syndrome. Input material: CD4+ T cells from PBMCs. The rearrangement joins TRBV7-2 to TRBJ1-5, with 11 nucleotides matching TRBD1. CDR3 sequence (DNA): TGTGCCAGCAGCTTAAGGACAGGGGGCGCGGGTAGCAATCAGCCCCAGCATTTT. This sequence encodes CASSLRTGGAGSNQPQHF.